This T cell receptor beta chain was recovered during a study of beta chain features in type 1 diabetes. Notes on this clone: Its specificity is unknown.

Germline values: CDR1 SGHRS, CDR2 YFSETQ. Trimming took off 0 bases at V and 5 bases at J, with 11 bases between the two ends. This CDR3 contains 14 residues. Sorting with CD45RO/CCR7/CD25/CD127/CD95/CD27 yielded naive, central memory, regulatory and stem-like memory CD4+ cells. The investigators reverse transcribed all of the isolated RNA, so they sequenced expressed TCRB transcripts. Assay: immunoSEQ multiplex PCR; the TCRdb copy retains only in-frame clones and omits some. Seen here are approximately 260,000 clones, approximately 25% observed once, and the top ten hold around 0.013%. Study outcomes and limitations: In every one of the four CD4+ subsets, TCRB CDR3s were moderately but significantly shorter in Type 1 diabetes patients.

This clonotype was sampled from a woman aged 25 to 39 with type 1 diabetes. The V and J genes are TRBV5-1 and TRBJ2-5; D may be TRBD1 (6 bases). The material sequenced was naive CD4+ T cells from blood. This CDR3 is CASSLVGGVETQYF. Written as DNA, the CDR3 is TGCGCCAGCAGCTTGGTTGGGGGCGTCGAGACCCAGTACTTC.